The clone carrying this T cell receptor beta chain appeared a few times. Its cognate antigen is unknown. At one end the junction does not follow the germline gene, possibly because of a read error. Germline V CDR1 and CDR2: MDHEN, SYDVKM. CDR3 size: 12 residues. This record belongs to a study of post-analysis software for immune sequencing data. Study-wide results and caveats: When compared against controls, multiple sclerosis patients showed significantly lower normalized Chao1 diversity. A few TRBV segments (TRBV5-6, TRBV5-1 and TRBV20-1 among them) occurred more frequently in patients than in controls.

TCR beta libraries were prepared from cDNA with unique molecular identifiers. Researchers reported 550,000 or so cDNA molecules coming from roughly 0.93 to 9.6 million T cells. TCRdb fed the PCR reads into MiXCR, producing one record per CDR3 protein. Counted here are hundreds of thousands of distinct CDR3 sequences, roughly 30% occurring once; the ten biggest clones make up 0.56%. Sequenced: blood. The receptor was derived from a girl between 10 and 17 years old with multiple sclerosis. The rearrangement joins TRBV28 to TRBJ2-1; 9 nucleotides align to TRBD1. The CDR3 DNA reads TGTGCCAGCAGTCTCCGGACAGGGGAGCGGTTCTTC. Protein product: CASSLRTGERFF.